Listed below are T cell receptor beta chains from one sample, sequenced in a study of cytomegalovirus exposure and HLA in healthy donors. The repertoire was sequenced with immunoSEQ multiplex PCR; TCRdb's copy has only in-frame clones and lacks some. The sample includes 150,000 to 200,000 clones, about 72% of them seen just once. Material for sequencing was PBMCs. Receptors were obtained from a man aged 50 or older in good health and CMV-seropositive. Each CDR3 is given with its conserved first and last residue. The D gene is left open where the match is weak. Part of the rows lack a size; the others show once, few, many or a class for expanded clones.

>TRBV7-9|TRBD2|TRBJ2-5|-
CASSLAQGGLAGVIETQYF
TGTGCCAGCAGCTTAGCGCAAGGAGGACTAGCGGGGGTTATAGAGACCCAGTACTTC
>TRBV4-1|TRBD1|TRBJ1-1|-
CASGTGAYTEAFF
TGCGCCAGCGGGACAGGGGCGTACACTGAAGCTTTCTTT
>TRBV4-3|-|TRBJ2-2|few
CASSQDPGANTGELFF
TGCGCCAGCAGCCAAGATCCAGGGGCGAACACCGGGGAGCTGTTTTTT
>TRBV7-9|-|TRBJ2-2|-
CASSYRATGELFF
TGTGCCAGCAGCTACAGGGCGACCGGGGAGCTGTTTTTT
>TRBV7-8|TRBD1|TRBJ1-2|-
CASSLVPQGAVDYGYTF
TGTGCCAGCAGCTTAGTGCCTCAGGGGGCGGTTGATTATGGCTACACCTTC
>TRBV14|-|TRBJ2-7|-
CASSQPGVASYEQYF
TGTGCCAGCAGCCAACCGGGCGTAGCGTCCTACGAGCAGTACTTC
>TRBV14|TRBD1|TRBJ1-1|-
CASSQDLRGRRNTEAFF
TGTGCCAGCAGCCAAGATCTAAGGGGGCGGAGGAACACTGAAGCTTTCTTT
>TRBV7-3|-|TRBJ2-3|-
CASSFGRFTDTQYF
TGTGCCAGCAGCTTCGGCAGGTTCACAGATACGCAGTATTTT
>TRBV5-1|-|TRBJ2-7|few
CASSGVRGRGHEQYF
TGCGCCAGCAGCGGGGTTAGAGGTCGAGGGCACGAGCAGTACTTC
>TRBV30|-|TRBJ2-2|-
CAWSGQVLGGELFF
TGTGCCTGGAGTGGCCAGGTGTTGGGCGGGGAGCTGTTTTTT
>TRBV7-6|-|TRBJ2-5|few
CASSLVFKGLEEETQYF
TGTGCCAGCAGCTTAGTGTTTAAGGGGTTGGAAGAAGAGACCCAGTACTTC
>TRBV7-2|-|TRBJ1-2|-
CASSYVQGNYGYTF
TGTGCCAGCAGCTACGTACAGGGTAACTATGGCTACACCTTC
>TRBV5-5|-|TRBJ1-1|-
CASSLVPGRNTEAFF
TGTGCCAGCAGCTTGGTTCCAGGGCGGAACACTGAAGCTTTCTTT
>TRBV7-2|-|TRBJ1-2|-
CASSLDRTLNSYGYTF
TGTGCCAGCAGCTTAGACAGGACCCTCAACAGCTATGGCTACACCTTC
>TRBV7-6|TRBD1|TRBJ1-3|-
CASSPHLDRYSGNTIYF
TGTGCCAGCAGCCCTCACCTGGACAGGTACTCTGGAAACACCATATATTTT
>TRBV7-9|-|TRBJ1-4|once
CASSLGLRADNEKLFF
TGTGCCAGCAGCTTAGGATTGAGAGCTGATAATGAAAAACTGTTTTTT